This passage covers 25 T cell receptor beta chains from one sample sequenced in a study of blood T cell repertoires in COVID-19. Using immunoSEQ multiplex PCR, the repertoire was profiled, and TCRdb retains in-frame clones only, with some absent. The sample includes about 97,000 clones, roughly 80% seen only once; the top ten take 4% to 5.5%. The specimen was peripheral blood. The source of these receptors is a man aged 55 to 70 with acute or convalescent COVID-19.

In this sample, this clone turned up once. The CDR3 sequence: CAISERASGSQITDTQYF. The CDR3 DNA follows: TGTGCCATCAGTGAACGGGCTAGCGGCAGCCAAATCACAGATACGCAGTATTTT. The rearrangement links TRBV10-3 to TRBJ2-3, with TRBD2 identical over 7 bases. J gave up 2 bases and V 3 bases, and 14 bases lay outside the gene matches. Germline V CDR1 and CDR2: ENHRY, SYGVKD. This CDR3 contains 18 residues.

This clone has just one count. V usage is TRBV7-9 and J usage is TRBJ1-4, with D uncertain. With 5 bases removed from V and 3 bases from J, the gap between germline ends came to 13 bases. CDR1 and CDR2 from the germline V gene are SEHNR and FQNEAQ (reference sequence). This CDR3 contains 15 residues. This CDR3 reads CASSRLVPPNEKLFF. DNA for the CDR3: TGTGCCAGCAGCCGGTTGGTTCCCCCTAATGAAAAACTGTTTTTT.

The chain recombines TRBV19 with TRBJ1-4; 10 nucleotides agree with TRBD1. Germline V CDR1 and CDR2: LNHDA, SQIVND (reference sequence). The CDR3 consists of 15 residues. V was pared by 9 bases and J by 2 bases, with 6 bases of the junction left unmatched. The CDR3 nucleotides are TGTGCCAGCCGGGACAGGGGAGGCACTAATGAAAAACTGTTTTTT. This encodes CASRDRGGTNEKLFF.

This clone was counted between two and nine times. The chain has TRBV7-2 and TRBJ1-3; no firm D call. The CDR3 sequence is 15 residues long. In germline, CDR1 is SGHTA, CDR2 FQGNSA. The germline V and J ends were trimmed by 3 bases and 0 bases, with 9 bases remaining between them. The CDR3 bases are TGTGCCAGCAGCTTCTTAGCCGGCTCTGGAAACACCATATATTTT. Translating gives CASSFLAGSGNTIYF.

CDR3 nucleotide sequence: TGTGCCTGGAGATTAACCGGGACAGCCGTGACGGGTGGCTACACCTTC. Its protein product is CAWRLTGTAVTGGYTF. V is TRBV30 and J is TRBJ1-2; 7 nucleotides agree with TRBD1. CDR3 length: 16 residues. V was pared by 3 bases and J by 7 bases, with 17 bases of the junction left unmatched. CDR1 and CDR2 (germline): GTSNPN, SVGIG (reference sequence).

V gene TRBV28 combines with J gene TRBJ2-7, with TRBD1 matching 8 bases. The CDR3 is made up of 14 amino acids. The V gene end was trimmed by 6 bases and the J gene end by 3 bases; junction bases not matched to a gene: 7. Germline V gene sequence: CDR1 MDHEN, CDR2 SYDVKM. The chain's CDR3 is CASSSDRDDYEQYF. CDR3 coding DNA: TGTGCCAGCAGCTCGGACAGGGACGACTACGAGCAGTACTTC.

This chain uses TRBV9 with TRBJ2-5, with TRBD2 matching 12 bases. Germline values: CDR1 SGDLS, CDR2 YYNGEE. V trimming: 0 bases; J trimming: 0 bases; junction bases outside the gene matches: 3. This CDR3 contains 17 residues. This chain's CDR3 is CASSVATSGGYQETQYF. CDR3 coding DNA: TGTGCCAGCAGCGTAGCTACTAGCGGGGGGTACCAAGAGACCCAGTACTTC. Combining the CDR3 with reference TRBV9 and TRBJ2-5 gives the whole variable domain DSGVTQTPKHLITATGQRVTLRCSPRSGDLSVYWYQQSLDQGLQFLIQYYNGEERAKGNILERFSAQQFPDLHSELNLSSLELGDSALYFCASSVATSGGYQETQYFGPGTRLLVL.

A remark on this clone: A read error may produce the germline difference seen at one junction end. This chain links TRBV19 with TRBJ1-5; 7 bases align to TRBD1. Germline assignment: CDR1 LNHDA and CDR2 SQIVND (reference sequence). The CDR3 length is 15 residues. The CDR3 spells CASRIDTGVNQPQHF. CDR3 bases: TGTGCCAGTAGGATAGACACAGGGGTTAATCAGCCCCAGCATTTT.

The J gene is TRBJ2-2, the V gene TRBV11-3, with 7 bases identical to TRBD2. Germline values: CDR1 SGHNT, CDR2 YENEEA. The CDR3 extends over 17 amino acids. V was pared by 2 bases and J by 6 bases, with 12 bases of the junction left unmatched. The CDR3 region is CASSLRFGGGTAGELFF. In nucleotides, the CDR3 is TGTGCCAGCAGCTTAAGGTTCGGGGGAGGGACCGCCGGGGAGCTGTTTTTT.

The V and J genes are TRBV11-3 and TRBJ2-5; possible D gene TRBD2, 6 bases. This CDR3 contains 14 residues. Per germline, CDR1 SGHNT and CDR2 YENEEA. V lost 4 bases and J 2 bases, leaving 11 bases between the germline ends. CDR3 residues: CASSWDWNQETQYF. Here the CDR3 DNA reads TGTGCCAGCAGCTGGGACTGGAATCAAGAGACCCAGTACTTC.

This clone was detected once. The chain has TRBV7-2 and TRBJ1-4; D possibly corresponds to TRBD1 (6 bases). This CDR3 is 16 amino acids long. V gave up 2 bases and J gave up 6 bases, with 16 bases separating them. The V gene's germline CDR1 is SGHTA and CDR2 FQGNSA. CDR3 bases: TGTGCCAGCAGCTTACCGGGGGGCAGTTCGGATGAAAAACTGTTTTTT. It encodes CASSLPGGSSDEKLFF.

The chain is built from TRBV5-1 and TRBJ2-3; 10 nucleotides line up with TRBD2. Trimming at V came to 4 bases and at J to 2 bases, leaving 10 bases not matched to a gene. The CDR3 extends over 17 amino acids. Germline assignment: CDR1 SGHRS and CDR2 YFSETQ. The CDR3 protein is CASSLRTSGPLTDTQYF. CDR3 nucleotides: TGCGCCAGCAGCCTCCGGACTAGCGGACCCCTCACAGATACGCAGTATTTT.

This clone was recorded a few times. This sequence joins TRBV9 and TRBJ2-7; no reliable D call. This CDR3 has 14 amino acids. The germline gives CDR1 SGDLS, CDR2 YYNGEE. Trimming removed 0 bases from V and 1 base from J, with 8 bases in between. The CDR3 protein is CASSVGDLSYEQYF. The CDR3 DNA follows: TGTGCCAGCAGCGTAGGAGATTTATCCTACGAGCAGTACTTC.

The chain recombines TRBV12-3 or TRBV12-4 with TRBJ2-1; 7 bases are a match to TRBD1. J lost 9 bases, V lost 10 bases, and 12 bases had no gene match. CDR3 length: 13 amino acids. The CDR3 bases are TGTGCCACTCAGAGACAGGGTAGGGGTGAGCAGTTCTTC. It encodes CATQRQGRGEQFF.

The J gene is TRBJ2-3, the V gene TRBV11-2; 8 nucleotides agree with TRBD2. CDR1 SGHAT and CDR2 FQNNGV come from the germline V gene. J lost 0 bases, V lost 5 bases, and 13 bases had no gene match. The CDR3 sequence is 18 residues long. In DNA form, the CDR3 reads TGTGCCAGCAGCCCGTACCTCCCGCGGGAGGCCAGCACAGATACGCAGTATTTT. Translating it yields CASSPYLPREASTDTQYF.

V gene TRBV7-3 combines with J gene TRBJ2-1; the D gene is possibly TRBD2 (5 bases). The CDR3 is made up of 16 amino acids. CDR1 SGHTA and CDR2 FQGTGA come from the germline V gene. Trimming took off 1 base at V and 6 bases at J, with 16 bases between the two ends. The CDR3 sequence is CASSLKPLREGNEQFF. The CDR3 nucleotides read TGTGCCAGCAGCTTAAAGCCCCTCCGTGAGGGCAATGAGCAGTTCTTC.

CDR3 sequence: CASSLDRGGQPQHF. The DNA of the CDR3 is TGTGCCAGCAGCCTTGACAGGGGAGGTCAGCCCCAGCATTTT. The V gene is TRBV6-5, the J gene TRBJ1-5; 8 bases are a match to TRBD1. The CDR3 has 14 residues. Germline CDR1 MNHEY, CDR2 SVGAGI. J was trimmed by 6 bases and V by 6 bases; bases with no gene match: 7.

The chain couples TRBV27 to TRBJ2-5, with 13 bases identical to TRBD2. V shed 0 bases and J 3 bases; nucleotides not matched to a gene: 7. This CDR3 is 18 amino acids long. Per germline, CDR1 MNHEY and CDR2 SMNVEV (reference sequence). The CDR3 here is CASSLSITSGGAKETQYF. The CDR3 DNA reads TGTGCCAGCAGTTTATCGATAACTAGCGGGGGGGCCAAAGAGACCCAGTACTTC.

Note on this clone: One end of the junction varies from germline; a read error may be responsible. This sequence joins TRBV7-2 and TRBJ2-1; the match to TRBD2 covers 11 bases. Germline CDR1 SGHTA, CDR2 FQGNSA. The CDR3 has 15 residues. CDR3 in DNA: TGTGCCAGCAGATTAGCGGGAGGGTATTACAATGAGCAGTTCTTC. Protein product: CASRLAGGYYNEQFF.

The chain carries TRBV13 and TRBJ1-1; D perhaps matches TRBD1 (5 bases). The CDR3 is made up of 14 amino acids. V lost 1 base, J lost 6 bases, and 12 bases lay in between. Per germline, CDR1 PRHDT and CDR2 FYEKMQ (reference sequence). As DNA, the CDR3 is TGTGCCAGCAGCTTAGATGGGGGGACGTCTGAAGCTTTCTTT. It specifies CASSLDGGTSEAFF.

The chain uses TRBV11-1 and TRBJ1-1; possible D gene TRBD1, 5 bases. This CDR3 has 15 residues. CDR1 and CDR2 from the germline V gene are SGHAT and FQDESV (reference sequence). V lost 5 bases and J lost 1, with 14 bases in between. In nucleotides, the CDR3 is TGTGCCAGCAGCCCTTACAGGCGACAGAACACTGAAGCTTTCTTT. As protein: CASSPYRRQNTEAFF.

This clone was observed once. The chain is built from TRBV4-3 and TRBJ2-1, with 8 bases that match TRBD2. Per germline, CDR1 LGHNA and CDR2 YSLEER. The CDR3 spans 16 residues. V shed 1 base and J 4 bases; nucleotides not matched to a gene: 6. In DNA, the CDR3 is TGCGCCAGCAGCCAAGCCGTTAGCGGGACGTACAATGAGCAGTTCTTC. Translated, it gives CASSQAVSGTYNEQFF.

This clone was observed a few times. The chain carries TRBV2 and TRBJ2-5; D is unclear. Between the trimmed V and J ends, which lost 6 bases and 4 bases, there was a span of 9 bases. Per germline, CDR1 SNHLY and CDR2 FYNNEI. The CDR3 length is 12 residues. The CDR3 loop is CASRISPETQYF. Here the CDR3 DNA reads TGTGCCAGCAGGATTAGCCCAGAGACCCAGTACTTC. Full variable domain (remainder filled in from reference TRBV2 and TRBJ2-5): EPEVTQTPSHQVTQMGQEVILRCVPISNHLYFYWYRQILGQKVEFLVSFYNNEISEKSEIFDDQFSVERPDGSNFTLKIRSTKLEDSAMYFCASRISPETQYFGPGTRLLVL.

The gene calls are TRBV6-6 and TRBJ2-7, with D tentatively TRBD2 (5 bases). V shed 8 bases and J shed 6 bases, with 11 bases lying between them. CDR1 is MNHNY and CDR2 is SVGAGI in the germline V gene (reference sequence). CDR3 length: 11 amino acids. This CDR3 reads CASRTGFEQYF. Here the CDR3 DNA reads TGTGCCAGCCGAACGGGGTTCGAGCAGTACTTC.

The chain employs TRBV18 and TRBJ2-7; TRBD1 matches at 7 bases. Per the germline V gene, CDR1 is KGHSH and CDR2 is LQKENI. Trimming removed 4 bases from V and 2 bases from J; junction bases left unmatched: 5. The length of the CDR3 is 14 residues. The CDR3 coding sequence is TGTGCCAGCTCACGACGACAGGGTACCTACGAGCAGTACTTC. It encodes CASSRRQGTYEQYF.